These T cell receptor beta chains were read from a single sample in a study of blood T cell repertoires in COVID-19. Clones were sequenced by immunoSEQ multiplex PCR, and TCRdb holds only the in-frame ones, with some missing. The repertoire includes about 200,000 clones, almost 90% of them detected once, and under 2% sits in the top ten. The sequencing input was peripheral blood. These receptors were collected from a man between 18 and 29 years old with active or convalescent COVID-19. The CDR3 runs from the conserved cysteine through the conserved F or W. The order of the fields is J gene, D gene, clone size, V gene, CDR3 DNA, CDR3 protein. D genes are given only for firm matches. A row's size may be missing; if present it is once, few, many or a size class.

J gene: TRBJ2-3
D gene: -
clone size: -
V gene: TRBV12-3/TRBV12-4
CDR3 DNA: TGTGCCAGCAGGGTCGCAGGTCGAGATACGCAGTATTTT
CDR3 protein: CASRVAGRDTQYF

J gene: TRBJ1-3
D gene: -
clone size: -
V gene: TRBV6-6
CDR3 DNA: TGTGGGAGCTCGGGACTTAGCTCTGGAAACACCATATATTTT
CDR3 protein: CGSSGLSSGNTIYF

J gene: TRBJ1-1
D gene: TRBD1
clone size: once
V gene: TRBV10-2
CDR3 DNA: TGCGCCAGCAGTGAGATGAGATGGGACAGAGACGAAGCTTTCTTT
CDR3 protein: CASSEMRWDRDEAFF

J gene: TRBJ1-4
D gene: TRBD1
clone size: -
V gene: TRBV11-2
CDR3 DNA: TGTGCCAGCAGCCAAAGGGACAGGGGGCAGGGAAAACTGTTTTTT
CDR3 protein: CASSQRDRGQGKLFF

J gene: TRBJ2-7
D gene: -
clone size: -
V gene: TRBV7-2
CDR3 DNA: TGTGCCAGCAGCTTCGACAGTTCCTACGAGCAGTACTTC
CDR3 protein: CASSFDSSYEQYF

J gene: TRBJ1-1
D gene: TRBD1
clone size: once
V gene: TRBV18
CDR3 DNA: TGTGCCAGCTCACTACAGGGGGCAGAAAACACTGAAGCTTTCTTT
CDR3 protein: CASSLQGAENTEAFF

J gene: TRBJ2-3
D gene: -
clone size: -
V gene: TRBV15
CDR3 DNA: TGTGCCACCAGCAGAGATGAGGCCATTTCCACAGATACGCAGTATTTT
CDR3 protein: CATSRDEAISTDTQYF

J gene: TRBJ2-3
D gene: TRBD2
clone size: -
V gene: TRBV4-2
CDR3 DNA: TGTGCCAGCAGCCAAGAGGGGGGACTAGCGGGAGTATTGGATACGCAGTATTTT
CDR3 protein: CASSQEGGLAGVLDTQYF

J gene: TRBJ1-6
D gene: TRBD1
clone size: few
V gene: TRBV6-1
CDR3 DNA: TGTGCCAGCAGTGAAGCTACGACAGGGGCCGCAAATTCACCCCTCCACTTT
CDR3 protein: CASSEATTGAANSPLHF

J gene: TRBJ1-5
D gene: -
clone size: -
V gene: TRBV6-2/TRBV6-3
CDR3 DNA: TGTGCCAGCAGTTTACTCGGTCAGCCCCAGCATTTT
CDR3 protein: CASSLLGQPQHF

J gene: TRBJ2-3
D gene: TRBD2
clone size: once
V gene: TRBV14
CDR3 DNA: TGTGCCAGCAGCCTGGGACTAGTGCCAGATACGCAGTATTTT
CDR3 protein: CASSLGLVPDTQYF

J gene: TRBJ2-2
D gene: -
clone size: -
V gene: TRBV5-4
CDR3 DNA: TGTGCCAGCAGCTTTAGGACTAACACCGGGGAGCTGTTTTTT
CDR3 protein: CASSFRTNTGELFF

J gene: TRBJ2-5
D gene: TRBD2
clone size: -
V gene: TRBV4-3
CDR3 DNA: TGCGCCAGCAGCCCCAGATATGGGCGGGAGCTTGGGGAGACCCAGTACTTC
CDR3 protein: CASSPRYGRELGETQYF

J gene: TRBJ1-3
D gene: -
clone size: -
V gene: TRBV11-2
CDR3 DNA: TGTGCCAGCAGCTCGAGCAAGGAGTGGGGGGACTCTGGAAACACCATATATTTT
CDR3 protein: CASSSSKEWGDSGNTIYF

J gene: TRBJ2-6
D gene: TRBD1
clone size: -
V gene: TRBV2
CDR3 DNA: TGTGCCAGCAGTGGAAAACCGGGACAGGCGCGCTCTGGGGCCAACGTCCTGACTTTC
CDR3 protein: CASSGKPGQARSGANVLTF

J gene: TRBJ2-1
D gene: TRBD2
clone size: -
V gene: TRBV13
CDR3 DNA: TGTGCCAGCAGCCAATCGGGACTAGCGTCAAATGAGCAGTTCTTC
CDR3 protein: CASSQSGLASNEQFF

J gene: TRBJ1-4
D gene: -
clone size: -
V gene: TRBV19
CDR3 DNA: TGTGCCAGTAGTATATCAGGGGCAACTAATGAAAAACTGTTTTTT
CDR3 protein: CASSISGATNEKLFF

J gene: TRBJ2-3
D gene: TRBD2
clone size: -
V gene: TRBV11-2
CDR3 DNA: TGTGCCAGCAGCCTTGGAGCGGGGGGGCTAAATACGCAGTATTTT
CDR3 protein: CASSLGAGGLNTQYF

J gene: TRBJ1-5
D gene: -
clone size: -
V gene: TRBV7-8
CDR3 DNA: TGTGCCAGCAGCTTAGGCACAGGGAATCAGCCCCAGCATTTT
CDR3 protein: CASSLGTGNQPQHF

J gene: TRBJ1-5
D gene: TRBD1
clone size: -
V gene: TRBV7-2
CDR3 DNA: TGTGCCAGCAGCCCGGGACAGGGGAGCAATCAGCCCCAGCATTTT
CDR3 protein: CASSPGQGSNQPQHF

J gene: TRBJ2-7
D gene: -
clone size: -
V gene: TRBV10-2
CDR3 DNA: TGCGCCAGCAGTGAGTCGGAGGGTTTATGTCAGTTC
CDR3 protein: CASSESEGLCQF

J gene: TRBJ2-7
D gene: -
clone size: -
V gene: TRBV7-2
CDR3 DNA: TGTGCCAGCAGCCCAGAGTCGGGGACCTACGAGCAGTACTTC
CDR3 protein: CASSPESGTYEQYF

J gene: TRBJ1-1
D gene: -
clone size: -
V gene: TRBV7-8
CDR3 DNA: TGTGCCAGCAGCCGTAGCGTGGGCCAGAACACTGAAGCTTTCTTT
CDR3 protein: CASSRSVGQNTEAFF

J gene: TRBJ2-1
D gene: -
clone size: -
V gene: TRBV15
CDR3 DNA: TGTGCCACCAGCAGAGATGGTGGAGGTTTGAATGAGCAGTTCTTC
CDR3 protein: CATSRDGGGLNEQFF

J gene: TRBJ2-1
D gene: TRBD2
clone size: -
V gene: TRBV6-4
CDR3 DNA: TGTGCCAGCAGTGACTCGACTAGCGGGAGTGCTGATGAGCAGTTCTTC
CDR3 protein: CASSDSTSGSADEQFF

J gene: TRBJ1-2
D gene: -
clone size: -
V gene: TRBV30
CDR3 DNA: TGTGCCTGGAGAGAGGGTGTAAATGGCTACACCTTC
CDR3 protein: CAWREGVNGYTF

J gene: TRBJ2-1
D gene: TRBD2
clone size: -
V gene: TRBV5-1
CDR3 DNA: TGCGCCAGCACTAGCGGGAGGGCCGAAGAGCAGTTCTTC
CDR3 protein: CASTSGRAEEQFF

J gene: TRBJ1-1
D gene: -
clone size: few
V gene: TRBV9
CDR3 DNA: TGTGCCAGCAGCGTAGGCAGGGGCTTGAACACTGAAGCTTTCTTT
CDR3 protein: CASSVGRGLNTEAFF

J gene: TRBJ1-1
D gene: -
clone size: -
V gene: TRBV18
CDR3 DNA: TGTGCCAGCTCACCCCTTTCTCAGGGGTCGAACACTGAAGCTTTCTTT
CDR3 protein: CASSPLSQGSNTEAFF

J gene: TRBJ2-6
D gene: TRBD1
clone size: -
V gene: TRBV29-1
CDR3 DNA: TGCAGCGTTGAAGATCCAAACGGGACAGGGAGATTTTCTGGGGCCAACGTCCTGACTTTC
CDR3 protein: CSVEDPNGTGRFSGANVLTF

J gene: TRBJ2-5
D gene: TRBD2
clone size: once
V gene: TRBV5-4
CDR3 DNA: TGTGCCAGCAGCCCCCGACTAGCGGGGGAGAGGGGGACCCAGTACTTC
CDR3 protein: CASSPRLAGERGTQYF

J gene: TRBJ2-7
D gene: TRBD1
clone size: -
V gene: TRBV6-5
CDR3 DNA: TGTGCCAGCAGGTCGGGACAGGGGAATAGCGAGCAGTACTTC
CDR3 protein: CASRSGQGNSEQYF

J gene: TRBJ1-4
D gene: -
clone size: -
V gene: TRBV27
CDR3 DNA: TGTGCCAGCAGTTTTAGACTACATCCAGCAACTAATGAAAAACTGTTTTTT
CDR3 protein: CASSFRLHPATNEKLFF

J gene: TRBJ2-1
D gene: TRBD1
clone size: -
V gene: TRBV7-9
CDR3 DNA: TGTGCCAGCAGCGAGCAGACAGGGGGCTCCTACAATGAGCAGTTCTTC
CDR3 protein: CASSEQTGGSYNEQFF

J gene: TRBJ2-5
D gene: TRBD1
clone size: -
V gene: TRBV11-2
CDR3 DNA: TGTGCCAGCAGCCCGAAACAAAGGGGGCAGCAAGAGACCCAGTACTTC
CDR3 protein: CASSPKQRGQQETQYF

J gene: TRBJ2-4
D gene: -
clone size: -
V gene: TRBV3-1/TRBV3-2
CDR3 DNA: TGTGCCAGCAGCCAAGAGGGGGGCAAAAACATTCAGTACTTC
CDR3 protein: CASSQEGGKNIQYF

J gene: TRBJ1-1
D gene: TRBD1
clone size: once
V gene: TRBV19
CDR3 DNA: TGTGCCAGTCTTGACAGGGGGAGGCACACTGAAGCTTTCTTT
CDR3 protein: CASLDRGRHTEAFF

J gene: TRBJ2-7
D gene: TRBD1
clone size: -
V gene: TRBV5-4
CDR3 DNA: TGTGCCAGCAGCTTCTCTACGACAGGGGTGTCCTACGAGCAGTACTTC
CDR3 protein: CASSFSTTGVSYEQYF

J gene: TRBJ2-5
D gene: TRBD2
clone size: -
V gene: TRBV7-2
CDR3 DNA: TGTGCCAGCTCGAAACTCCGGGGGGGAGAGACCCAGTACTTC
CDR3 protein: CASSKLRGGETQYF

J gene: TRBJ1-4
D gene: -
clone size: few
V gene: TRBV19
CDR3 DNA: TGTGCCAGTAGTATCGGGGGGGCGAATAATGAAAAACTGTTTTTT
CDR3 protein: CASSIGGANNEKLFF

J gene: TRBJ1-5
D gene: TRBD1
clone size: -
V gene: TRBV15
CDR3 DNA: TGTGCCACCAGCAGAATGACAGGGGGCAATCAGCCCCAGCATTTT
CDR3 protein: CATSRMTGGNQPQHF

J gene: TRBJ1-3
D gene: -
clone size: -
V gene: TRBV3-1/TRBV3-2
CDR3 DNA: TGTGCCAGCAGCCACCGGTCTGGAAACACCATATATTTT
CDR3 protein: CASSHRSGNTIYF

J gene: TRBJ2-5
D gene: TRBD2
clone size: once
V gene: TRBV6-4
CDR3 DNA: TGTGCCAGCAATCGGACTAGCGGGGGAGGGACCCAGTACTTC
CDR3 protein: CASNRTSGGGTQYF

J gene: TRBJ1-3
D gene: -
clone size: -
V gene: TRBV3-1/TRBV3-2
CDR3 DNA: TGTGCCAGTTCGTCTGGAAACACCATATATTTT
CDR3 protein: CASSSGNTIYF

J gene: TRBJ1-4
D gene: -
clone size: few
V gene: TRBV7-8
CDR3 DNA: TGTGCCAGCAGCTCCCCAGAGGGGGTGAAGGCTAATGAAAAACTGTTTTTT
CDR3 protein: CASSSPEGVKANEKLFF

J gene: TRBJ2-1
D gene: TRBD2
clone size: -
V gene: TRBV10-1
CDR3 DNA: TGCGCCAGCAGTGCGACTGGCGGGGGAAGTGGTGAGCAGTTCTTC
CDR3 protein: CASSATGGGSGEQFF

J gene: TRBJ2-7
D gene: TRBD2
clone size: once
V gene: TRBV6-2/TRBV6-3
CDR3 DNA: TGTGCCAGCAGTTACTCGACTAGCCCCTACGAGCAGTACTTC
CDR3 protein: CASSYSTSPYEQYF

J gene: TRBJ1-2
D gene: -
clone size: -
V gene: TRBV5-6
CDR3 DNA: TGTGCCAGCAGCCAAAAAACGGGGGAGCGCTACACCTTC
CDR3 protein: CASSQKTGERYTF

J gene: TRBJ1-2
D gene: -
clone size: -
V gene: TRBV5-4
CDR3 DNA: TGTGCCAGCAGCTTAATAGGGGAAGGGGTAATCGGCTACACCTTC
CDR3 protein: CASSLIGEGVIGYTF

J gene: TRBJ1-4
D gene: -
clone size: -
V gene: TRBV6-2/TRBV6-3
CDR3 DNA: TGTGCCAGCAGTTACGTTGGGGGCGAGGAGGAAAAACTGTTTTTT
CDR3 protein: CASSYVGGEEEKLFF

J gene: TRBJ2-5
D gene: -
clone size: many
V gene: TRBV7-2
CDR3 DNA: TGTGCCAGCAGCTTTGCAGGGGAAGAGACCCAGTACTTC
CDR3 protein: CASSFAGEETQYF

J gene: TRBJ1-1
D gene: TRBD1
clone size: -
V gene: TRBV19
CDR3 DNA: TGTGCCAGTACCAGTGTCCGGGACAGGGTTAACACTGAAGCTTTCTTT
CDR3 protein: CASTSVRDRVNTEAFF

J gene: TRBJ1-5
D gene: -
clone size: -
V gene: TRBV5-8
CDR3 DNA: TGTGCCAGCACCCCAGGGGATCATAGCAATCAGCCCCAGCATTTT
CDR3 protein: CASTPGDHSNQPQHF

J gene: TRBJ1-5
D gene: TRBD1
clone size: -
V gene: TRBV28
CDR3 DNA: TGTGCCAGCCATGTCCGGGACAGGGGAAGTAATCAGCCCCAGCATTTT
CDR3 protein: CASHVRDRGSNQPQHF

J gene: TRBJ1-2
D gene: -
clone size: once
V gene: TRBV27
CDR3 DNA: TGTGCCAGCAGGGGAGGTAGATTCTATGGCTACACCTTC
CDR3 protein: CASRGGRFYGYTF

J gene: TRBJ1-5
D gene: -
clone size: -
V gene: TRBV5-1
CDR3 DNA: TGCGCCAGCAGCCTCGACAGCGGGCTCAATCAGCCCCAGCATTTT
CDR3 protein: CASSLDSGLNQPQHF

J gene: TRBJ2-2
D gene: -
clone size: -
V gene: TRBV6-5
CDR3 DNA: TGTGCCAGCACCAGATCGGGGACCGGGGAGCTGTTTTTT
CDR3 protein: CASTRSGTGELFF

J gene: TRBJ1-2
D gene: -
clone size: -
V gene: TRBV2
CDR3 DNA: TGTGCCAGCAGTGATGGGGCCGGCTACACCTTC
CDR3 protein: CASSDGAGYTF

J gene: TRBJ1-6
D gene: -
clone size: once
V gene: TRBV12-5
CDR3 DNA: TGTGCTAGTGGTTTAGGACTGGGGAATTCGCCCCTCCACTTT
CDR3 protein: CASGLGLGNSPLHF